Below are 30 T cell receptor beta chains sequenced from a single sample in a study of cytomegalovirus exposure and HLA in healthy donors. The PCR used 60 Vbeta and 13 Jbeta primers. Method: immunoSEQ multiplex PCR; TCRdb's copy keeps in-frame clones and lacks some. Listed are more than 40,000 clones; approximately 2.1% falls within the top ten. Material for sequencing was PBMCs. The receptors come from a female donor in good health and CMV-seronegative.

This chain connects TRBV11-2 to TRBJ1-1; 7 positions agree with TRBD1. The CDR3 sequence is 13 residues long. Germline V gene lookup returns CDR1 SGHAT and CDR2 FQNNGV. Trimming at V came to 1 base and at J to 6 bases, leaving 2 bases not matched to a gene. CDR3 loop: CASSLAGQSEAFF. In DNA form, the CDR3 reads TGTGCCAGCAGCTTAGCGGGACAGTCTGAAGCTTTCTTT.

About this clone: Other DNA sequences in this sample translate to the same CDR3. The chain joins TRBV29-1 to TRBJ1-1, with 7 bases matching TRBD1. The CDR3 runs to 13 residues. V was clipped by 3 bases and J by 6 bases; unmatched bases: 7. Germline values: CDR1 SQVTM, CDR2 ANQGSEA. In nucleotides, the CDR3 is TGCAGCGTTGAGCCTAGACAGGGATCTGAAGCTTTCTTT. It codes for CSVEPRQGSEAFF.

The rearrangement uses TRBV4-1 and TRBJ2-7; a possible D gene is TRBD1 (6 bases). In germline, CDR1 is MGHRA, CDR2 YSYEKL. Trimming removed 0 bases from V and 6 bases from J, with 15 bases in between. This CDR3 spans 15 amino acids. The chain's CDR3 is CASSQDQGSPREQYF. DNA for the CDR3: TGCGCCAGCAGCCAAGATCAGGGGTCCCCCCGCGAGCAGTACTTC.

The chain's CDR3 is CASSLIRTSGDTDTQYF. CDR3 nucleotide sequence: TGCGCCAGCAGCTTGATTCGGACTAGCGGGGACACAGATACGCAGTATTTT. This rearrangement joins TRBV5-1 to TRBJ2-3; 12 bases map to TRBD2. The V gene's germline CDR1 is SGHRS and CDR2 YFSETQ. V gave up 1 base and J gave up 2 bases; unmatched junction bases: 5. The CDR3 contains 17 residues.

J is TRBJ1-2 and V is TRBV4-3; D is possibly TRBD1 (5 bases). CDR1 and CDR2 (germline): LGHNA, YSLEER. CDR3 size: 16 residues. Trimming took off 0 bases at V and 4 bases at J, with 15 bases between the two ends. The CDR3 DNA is TGCGCCAGCAGCCAAGAAGGCGGGGCGCGGAGCTATGGCTACACCTTC. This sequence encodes CASSQEGGARSYGYTF.

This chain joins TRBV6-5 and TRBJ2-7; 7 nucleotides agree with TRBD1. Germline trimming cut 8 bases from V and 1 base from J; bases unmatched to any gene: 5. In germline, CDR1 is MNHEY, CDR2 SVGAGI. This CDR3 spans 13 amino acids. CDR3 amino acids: CASRDSLSYEQYF. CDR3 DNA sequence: TGTGCCAGCCGGGACAGCCTATCCTACGAGCAGTACTTC.

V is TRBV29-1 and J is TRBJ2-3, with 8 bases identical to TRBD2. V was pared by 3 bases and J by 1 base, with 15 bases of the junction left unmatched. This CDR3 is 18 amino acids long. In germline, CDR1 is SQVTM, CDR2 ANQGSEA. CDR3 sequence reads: CSVDSALREGRGTDTQYF. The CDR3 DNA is TGCAGCGTTGACTCGGCTCTTCGGGAGGGCCGCGGCACAGATACGCAGTATTTT.

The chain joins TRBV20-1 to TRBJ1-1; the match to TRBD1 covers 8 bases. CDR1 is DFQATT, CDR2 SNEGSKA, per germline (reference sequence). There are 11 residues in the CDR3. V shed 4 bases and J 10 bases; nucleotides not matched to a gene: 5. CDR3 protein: CSAMYRGSAFF. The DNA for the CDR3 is TGCAGTGCTATGTACAGGGGGTCAGCTTTCTTT.

The CDR3 region is CAWDTGGRSAFF. The DNA for the CDR3 is TGTGCCTGGGACACAGGGGGCAGGTCGGCTTTCTTT. The chain links TRBV30 to TRBJ1-1; 9 positions match TRBD1. This CDR3 spans 12 amino acids. The V and J ends lost 5 bases and 11 bases, in that order; junction bases with no gene match: 9. CDR1 is GTSNPN, CDR2 SVGIG, per germline (reference sequence).

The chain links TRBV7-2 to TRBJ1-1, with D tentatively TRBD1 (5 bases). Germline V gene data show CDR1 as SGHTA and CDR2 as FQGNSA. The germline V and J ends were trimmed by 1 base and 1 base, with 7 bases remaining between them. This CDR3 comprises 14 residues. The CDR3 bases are TGTGCCAGCAGCTTAGTGGGGGGGAACACTGAAGCTTTCTTT. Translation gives CASSLVGGNTEAFF.

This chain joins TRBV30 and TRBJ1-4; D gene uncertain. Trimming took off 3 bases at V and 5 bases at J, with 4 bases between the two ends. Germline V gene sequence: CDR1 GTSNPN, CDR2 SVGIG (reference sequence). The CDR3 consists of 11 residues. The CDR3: CAWRRNEKLFF. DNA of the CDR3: TGTGCCTGGAGGCGGAATGAAAAACTGTTTTTT.

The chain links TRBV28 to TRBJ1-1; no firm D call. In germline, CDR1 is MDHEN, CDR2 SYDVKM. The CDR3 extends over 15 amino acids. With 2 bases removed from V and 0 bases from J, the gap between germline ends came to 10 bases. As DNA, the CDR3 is TGTGCCAGCAGTTTAATTGCGGTAATGAACACTGAAGCTTTCTTT. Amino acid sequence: CASSLIAVMNTEAFF.

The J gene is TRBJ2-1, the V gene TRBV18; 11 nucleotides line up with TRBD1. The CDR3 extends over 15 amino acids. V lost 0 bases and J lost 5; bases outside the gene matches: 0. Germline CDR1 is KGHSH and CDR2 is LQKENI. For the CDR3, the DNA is TGTGCCAGCTCACCACCGGGACAGGGGGACAATGAGCAGTTCTTC. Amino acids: CASSPPGQGDNEQFF.

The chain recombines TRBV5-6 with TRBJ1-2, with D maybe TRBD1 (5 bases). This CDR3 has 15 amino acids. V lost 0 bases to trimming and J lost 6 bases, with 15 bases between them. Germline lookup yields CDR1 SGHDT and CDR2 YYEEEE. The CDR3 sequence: CASSLVGLPTDGYTF. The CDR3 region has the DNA TGTGCCAGCAGCTTGGTGGGACTCCCTACCGATGGCTACACCTTC. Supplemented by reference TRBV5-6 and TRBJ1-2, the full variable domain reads DAGVTQSPTHLIKTRGQQVTLRCSPKSGHDTVSWYQQALGQGPQFIFQYYEEEERQRGNFPDRFSGHQFPNYSSELNVNALLLGDSALYLCASSLVGLPTDGYTFGSGTRLTVV.

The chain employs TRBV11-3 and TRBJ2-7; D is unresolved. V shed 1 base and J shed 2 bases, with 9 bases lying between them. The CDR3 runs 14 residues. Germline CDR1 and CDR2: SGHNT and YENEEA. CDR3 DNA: TGTGCCAGCAGCTTAGGGGCCAGTGCCTACGAGCAGTACTTC. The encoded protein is CASSLGASAYEQYF.

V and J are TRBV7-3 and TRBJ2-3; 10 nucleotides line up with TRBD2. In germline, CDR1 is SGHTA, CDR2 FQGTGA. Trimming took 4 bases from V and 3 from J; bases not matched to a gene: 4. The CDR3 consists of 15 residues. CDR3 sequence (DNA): TGTGCCAGCAGCTGGGTAGCGGGAGGTACAGATACGCAGTATTTT. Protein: CASSWVAGGTDTQYF.

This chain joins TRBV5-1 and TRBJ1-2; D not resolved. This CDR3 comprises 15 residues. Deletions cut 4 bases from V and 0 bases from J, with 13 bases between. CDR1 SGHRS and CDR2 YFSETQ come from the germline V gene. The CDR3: CASSPGETANYGYTF. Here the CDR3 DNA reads TGCGCCAGCAGCCCCGGGGAAACCGCTAACTATGGCTACACCTTC.

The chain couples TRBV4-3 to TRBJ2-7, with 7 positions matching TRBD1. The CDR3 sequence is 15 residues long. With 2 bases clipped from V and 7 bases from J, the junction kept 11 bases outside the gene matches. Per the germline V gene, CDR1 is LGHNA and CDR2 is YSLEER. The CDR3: CASSQTGQGDEEQYF. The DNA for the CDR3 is TGCGCCAGCAGCCAAACAGGGCAGGGGGATGAGGAGCAGTACTTC.

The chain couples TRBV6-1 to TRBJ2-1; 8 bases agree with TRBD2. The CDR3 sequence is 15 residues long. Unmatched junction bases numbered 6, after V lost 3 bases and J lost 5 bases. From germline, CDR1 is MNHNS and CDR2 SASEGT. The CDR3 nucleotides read TGTGCCAGCAGTGACTCTAGCGGGTCCGACAATGAGCAGTTCTTC. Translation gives CASSDSSGSDNEQFF.

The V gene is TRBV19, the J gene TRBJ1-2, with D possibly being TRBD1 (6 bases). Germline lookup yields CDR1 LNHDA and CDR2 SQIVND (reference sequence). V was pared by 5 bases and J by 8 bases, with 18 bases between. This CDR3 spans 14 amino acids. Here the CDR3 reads CASSRQATSWGYTF. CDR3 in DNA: TGTGCCAGTAGTCGACAGGCCACCAGCTGGGGCTACACCTTC.

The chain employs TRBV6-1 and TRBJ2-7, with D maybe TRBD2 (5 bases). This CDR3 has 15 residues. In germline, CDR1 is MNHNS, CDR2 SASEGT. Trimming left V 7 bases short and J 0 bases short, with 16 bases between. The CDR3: CASTRSGLSSYEQYF. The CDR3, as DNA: TGTGCCAGCACACGCAGCGGTTTGAGCTCCTACGAGCAGTACTTC.

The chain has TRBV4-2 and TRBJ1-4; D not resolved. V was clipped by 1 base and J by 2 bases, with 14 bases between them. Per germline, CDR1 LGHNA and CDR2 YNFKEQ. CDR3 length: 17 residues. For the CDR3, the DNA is TGTGCCAGCAGCCAAGGCCCCCCGCGATCCACTAATGAAAAACTGTTTTTT. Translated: CASSQGPPRSTNEKLFF.

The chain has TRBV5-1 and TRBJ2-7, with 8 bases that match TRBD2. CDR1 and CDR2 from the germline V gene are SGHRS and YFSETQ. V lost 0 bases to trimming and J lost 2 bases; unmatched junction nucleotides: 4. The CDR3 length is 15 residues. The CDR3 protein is CASSLEGREAYEQYF. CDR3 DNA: TGCGCCAGCAGCTTGGAGGGGCGGGAGGCCTACGAGCAGTACTTC.

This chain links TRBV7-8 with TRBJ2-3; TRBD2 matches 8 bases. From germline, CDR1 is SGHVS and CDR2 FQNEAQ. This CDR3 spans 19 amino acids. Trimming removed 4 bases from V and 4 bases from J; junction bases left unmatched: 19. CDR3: CASSSSRGLRREGADTQYF. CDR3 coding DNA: TGTGCCAGCAGCTCGTCCCGGGGGCTGAGACGGGAGGGTGCAGATACGCAGTATTTT.

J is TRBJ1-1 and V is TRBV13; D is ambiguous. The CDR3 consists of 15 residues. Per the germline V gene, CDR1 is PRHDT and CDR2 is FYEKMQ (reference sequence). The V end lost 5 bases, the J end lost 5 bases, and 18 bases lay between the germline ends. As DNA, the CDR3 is TGTGCCAGCAGCCCCCGTCCAGGAATGGGTACTGAAGCTTTCTTT. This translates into CASSPRPGMGTEAFF.

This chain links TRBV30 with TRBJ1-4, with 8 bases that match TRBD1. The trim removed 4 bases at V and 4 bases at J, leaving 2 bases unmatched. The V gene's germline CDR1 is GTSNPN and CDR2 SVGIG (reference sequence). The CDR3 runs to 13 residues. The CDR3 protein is CAWTTGGNEKLFF. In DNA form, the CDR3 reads TGTGCCTGGACTACAGGGGGTAATGAAAAACTGTTTTTT.

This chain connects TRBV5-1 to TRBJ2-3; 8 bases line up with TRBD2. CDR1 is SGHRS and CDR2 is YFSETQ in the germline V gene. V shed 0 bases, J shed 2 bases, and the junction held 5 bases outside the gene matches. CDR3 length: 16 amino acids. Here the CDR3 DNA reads TGCGCCAGCAGCTTGGCCGGTAGCGGGGTCACAGATACGCAGTATTTT. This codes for CASSLAGSGVTDTQYF.

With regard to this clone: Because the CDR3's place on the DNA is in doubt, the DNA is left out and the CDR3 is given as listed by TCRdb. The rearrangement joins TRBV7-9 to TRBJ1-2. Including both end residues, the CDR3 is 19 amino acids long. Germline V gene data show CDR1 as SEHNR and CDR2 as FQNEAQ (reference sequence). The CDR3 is CASNLRAGDDSPSNYGYTF.

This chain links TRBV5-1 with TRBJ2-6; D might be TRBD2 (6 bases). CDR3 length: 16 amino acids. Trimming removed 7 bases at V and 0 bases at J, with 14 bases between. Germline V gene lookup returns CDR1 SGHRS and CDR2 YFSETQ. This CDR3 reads CASSGGPLSGANVLTF. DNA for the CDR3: TGCGCCAGCTCCGGAGGGCCCCTCTCTGGGGCCAACGTCCTGACTTTC.

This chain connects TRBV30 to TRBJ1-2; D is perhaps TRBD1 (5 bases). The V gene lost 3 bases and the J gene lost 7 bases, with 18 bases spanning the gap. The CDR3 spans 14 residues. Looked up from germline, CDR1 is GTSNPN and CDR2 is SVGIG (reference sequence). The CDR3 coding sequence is TGTGCCTGGAGCACGGGGGGGTACCGACGTGGCTACACCTTC. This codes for CAWSTGGYRRGYTF.